A single sample is the source of the 13 T cell receptor beta chains below, sequenced in a study of post-analysis software for immune sequencing data. The study, taken as a whole, reports: The five TRBV segments detected at higher frequency in patients than in controls included TRBV5-6, TRBV5-1 and TRBV20-1.

No antigen has been identified for these receptors. Each TCR beta cDNA library carried unique molecular identifiers. TCRdb processed the PCR reads anew with MiXCR; each CDR3 protein has one entry. The profile shows about 810,000 distinct CDR3 sequences, roughly half of them singletons. The sample comprised blood. The source is a girl aged 5-17 years with multiple sclerosis.

This chain links TRBV20-1 with TRBJ2-4; TRBD2 agrees at 13 bases. V trimming: 0 bases; J trimming: 15 bases; junction bases outside the gene matches: 8. There are 14 residues in the CDR3. Germline CDR1 reads DFQATT; CDR2 reads SNEGSKA (reference sequence). In DNA, the CDR3 is TGCAGTGCTAGAGAGCCGGGACTAGCGGGAAGGTCGTACTTC. As protein: CSAREPGLAGRSYF.

This sequence joins TRBV6-2 or TRBV6-3 and TRBJ2-5; D not certain. CDR3 length: 13 amino acids. The germline V gene has CDR1 MNHEY and CDR2 SVGEGT. V lost 2 bases, J lost 13 bases, and 17 bases lay in between. CDR3 DNA: TGTGCCAGCAGTTACAGTGCTCTGCAAGACCTGTACTTC. Residues: CASSYSALQDLYF.

CDR3 in DNA: TGTGCCAGCAGCCCCCCCAAGACAGGGTGGCCTTATTACGAGCAGTACTTC. It encodes CASSPPKTGWPYYEQYF. The chain couples TRBV5-6 to TRBJ2-4; 7 positions agree with TRBD1. The assigned J gene may be wrong: the sequence end matches TRBJ2-7 better. In germline, CDR1 is SGHDT, CDR2 YYEEEE. The CDR3 covers 17 residues.

This chain links TRBV29-1 with TRBJ2-5; the match to TRBD1 covers 8 bases. Germline assignment: CDR1 SQVTM and CDR2 ANQGSEA. V lost 6 bases and J lost 5; bases outside the gene matches: 8. This CDR3 has 13 residues. As DNA, the CDR3 is TGCAGCGTGGCCGCAGGGGGCCGGGAGACCCAGTACTTC. Its protein is CSVAAGGRETQYF.

The rearrangement links TRBV5-1 to TRBJ2-5; 10 nucleotides agree with TRBD2. Germline V gives CDR1 SGHRS, CDR2 YFSETQ. The CDR3 consists of 16 residues. V trimming: 0 bases; J trimming: 5 bases; junction bases outside the gene matches: 7. The CDR3 protein is CASSLAVSGRAETQYF. As DNA, the CDR3 is TGCGCCAGCAGCTTGGCCGTCAGCGGGAGGGCCGAGACCCAGTACTTC.

The rearrangement joins TRBV5-1 to TRBJ1-1; no firm D call. CDR1 is SGHRS, CDR2 YFSETQ, per germline. V lost 4 bases and J lost 0, with 7 bases in between. The CDR3 sequence is 13 residues long. The CDR3 coding sequence is TGCGCCAGCAGCCGGGCTTTGAACACTGAAGCTTTCTTT. This codes for CASSRALNTEAFF.

The J gene is TRBJ2-3, the V gene TRBV20-1; TRBD1 matches 8 bases. There are 15 residues in the CDR3. Germline trimming cut 4 bases from V and 1 base from J; bases unmatched to any gene: 7. Germline CDR1 DFQATT, CDR2 SNEGSKA (reference sequence). Here the CDR3 reads CSAIRRGHGTDTQYF. The CDR3 nucleotides read TGCAGTGCTATCCGCAGGGGGCACGGCACAGATACGCAGTATTTT.

This clonotype showed up just a few times. This sequence joins TRBV29-1 and TRBJ1-4; 9 bases fit TRBD1. V shed 2 bases, J shed 7 bases, and the junction held 5 bases outside the gene matches. The germline CDR1 and CDR2 sequences are SQVTM and ANQGSEA. The CDR3 is made up of 14 amino acids. The CDR3 nucleotides read TGCAGCGTTGAACAGGGACAGGGCGGTGAAAAACTGTTTTTT. It yields the protein CSVEQGQGGEKLFF.

V gene TRBV12-3 or TRBV12-4 combines with J gene TRBJ2-4, with 7 bases lining up with TRBD2. J gave up 0 bases and V 3 bases, and 8 bases lay outside the gene matches. This CDR3 has 17 residues. CDR3 loop: CASSFWGSGLAKNIQYF. In DNA form, the CDR3 reads TGTGCCAGCAGTTTCTGGGGTAGCGGGCTAGCCAAAAACATTCAGTACTTC.

The chain has TRBV4-1 and TRBJ2-1, with TRBD1 as a possible D gene (6 bases). The germline V gene has CDR1 MGHRA and CDR2 YSYEKL. The CDR3 is 15 amino acids. Trimming left V 5 bases short and J 2 bases short, with 13 bases between. Here the CDR3 reads CASSTPGTTYNEQFF. In DNA, the CDR3 is TGCGCCAGCAGCACACCCGGGACAACCTACAATGAGCAGTTCTTC.

About this clonotype: Its ends do not fully match the called genes, so a read error is possible. The chain joins TRBV5-1 to TRBJ2-1; 7 bases agree with TRBD2. The end of the DNA fits TRBJ2-7 better, so the J call may be wrong. This CDR3 spans 17 amino acids. In germline, CDR1 is SGHRS, CDR2 YFSETQ. The CDR3 DNA follows: TGCACCAGCAGCCCTGTGGGTAGCGGGTCGTCCTACAATGAGCAGTACTTC. Its translation: CTSSPVGSGSSYNEQYF.

The rearrangement uses TRBV12-3 or TRBV12-4 and TRBJ1-2; tentative D call: TRBD1 (5 bases). The CDR3 consists of 12 residues. Trimming removed 10 bases at V and 8 bases at J, with 17 bases between. CDR3 residues: CAIPIGGDGYTF. The CDR3 DNA follows: TGTGCCATCCCCATTGGAGGGGACGGCTACACCTTC.

The chain carries TRBV12-3 or TRBV12-4 and TRBJ1-5, with 7 bases matching TRBD1. The CDR3 extends over 17 amino acids. J lost 1 base, V lost 6 bases, and 12 bases had no gene match. The CDR3 DNA reads TGTGCCAGCAGCCGTCTCGCCGGGACAGTAAGCAATCAGCCCCAGCATTTT. Its protein is CASSRLAGTVSNQPQHF.